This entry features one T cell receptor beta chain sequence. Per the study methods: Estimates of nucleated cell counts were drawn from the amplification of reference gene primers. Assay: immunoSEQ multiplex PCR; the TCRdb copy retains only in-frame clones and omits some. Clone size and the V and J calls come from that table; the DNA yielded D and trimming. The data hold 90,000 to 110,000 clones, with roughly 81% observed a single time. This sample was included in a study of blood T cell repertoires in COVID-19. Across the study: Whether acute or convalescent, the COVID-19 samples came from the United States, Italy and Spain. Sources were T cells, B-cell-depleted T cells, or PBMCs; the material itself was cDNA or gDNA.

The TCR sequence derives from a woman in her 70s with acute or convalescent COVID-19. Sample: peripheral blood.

The CDR3 here is CASSLGAGNTEAFF. The DNA for the CDR3 is TGTGCCAGCAGTTTGGGGGCAGGGAACACTGAAGCTTTCTTT. The V gene is TRBV27, the J gene TRBJ1-1; possible D gene TRBD1, 6 bases. The CDR3 loop spans 14 amino acids. The germline CDR1 and CDR2 sequences are MNHEY and SMNVEV (reference sequence). V lost 3 bases and J lost 1, with 9 bases in between.